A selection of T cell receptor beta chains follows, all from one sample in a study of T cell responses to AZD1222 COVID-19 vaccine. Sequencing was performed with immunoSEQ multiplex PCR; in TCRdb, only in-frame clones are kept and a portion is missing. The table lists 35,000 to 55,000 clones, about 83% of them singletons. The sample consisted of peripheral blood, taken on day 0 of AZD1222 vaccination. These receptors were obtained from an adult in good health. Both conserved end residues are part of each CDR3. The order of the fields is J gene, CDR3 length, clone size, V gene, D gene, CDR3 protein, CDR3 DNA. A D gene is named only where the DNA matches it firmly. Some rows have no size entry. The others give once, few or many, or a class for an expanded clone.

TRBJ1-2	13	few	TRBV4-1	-	CASSPIYNYGYTF	TGCGCCAGCAGCCCCATCTATAACTATGGCTACACCTTC
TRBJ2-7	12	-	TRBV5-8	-	CAIRDHSYEQYF	TGTGCCATCAGGGACCACTCCTACGAGCAGTACTTC
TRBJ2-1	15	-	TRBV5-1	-	CASSLDRGGIGEQFF	TGCGCCAGCAGCTTGGACAGGGGGGGTATAGGTGAGCAGTTCTTC
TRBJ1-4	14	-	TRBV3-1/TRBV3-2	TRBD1	CASRGRGTDEKLFF	TGTGCCAGCAGAGGGCGAGGGACAGATGAAAAACTGTTTTTT
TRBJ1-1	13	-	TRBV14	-	CASSQGGFTEAFF	TGTGCCAGCAGCCAAGGAGGGTTCACTGAAGCTTTCTTT
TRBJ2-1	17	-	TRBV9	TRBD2	CASSSHAGGVSYNEQFF	TGTGCCAGCAGCTCCCATGCGGGGGGGGTCTCCTACAATGAGCAGTTCTTC
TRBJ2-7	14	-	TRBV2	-	CASTLRDRTHEQYF	TGTGCCAGCACGCTCCGGGACCGAACACACGAGCAGTACTTC
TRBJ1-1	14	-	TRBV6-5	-	CASSYSRGHTEAFF	TGTGCCAGCAGTTACTCGAGGGGCCACACTGAAGCTTTCTTT
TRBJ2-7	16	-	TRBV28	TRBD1	CASSLRAGGSPYEQYF	TGTGCCAGCAGTTTAAGGGCAGGGGGCTCACCCTACGAGCAGTACTTC
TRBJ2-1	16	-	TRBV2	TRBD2	CASSEGASGRGGEQFF	TGTGCCAGCAGTGAAGGGGCTAGCGGGCGCGGGGGTGAGCAGTTCTTC
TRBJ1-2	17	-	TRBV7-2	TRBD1	CASSYPRDRGRRGGYTF	TGTGCCAGCAGTTACCCCCGGGACAGGGGGCGCCGGGGTGGCTACACCTTC
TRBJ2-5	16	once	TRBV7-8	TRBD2	CASSFASGRGRETQYF	TGTGCCAGCAGCTTTGCGAGCGGGAGAGGGAGAGAGACCCAGTACTTC
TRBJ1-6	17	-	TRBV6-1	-	CASSEVGGSSYNSPLHF	TGTGCCAGCAGTGAAGTTGGAGGGAGCTCCTATAATTCACCCCTCCACTTT
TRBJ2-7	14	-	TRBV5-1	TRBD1	CASSSQGAVYEQYF	TGCGCCAGCAGCTCCCAGGGGGCCGTCTACGAGCAGTACTTC
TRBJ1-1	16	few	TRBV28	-	CASSSPGQPVNTEAFF	TGTGCCAGCAGTTCCCCGGGGCAGCCAGTGAACACTGAAGCTTTCTTT
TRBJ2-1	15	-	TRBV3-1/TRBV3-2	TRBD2	CASSHRRGGNNEQFF	TGTGCCAGCAGCCATAGGCGGGGGGGGAACAATGAGCAGTTCTTC
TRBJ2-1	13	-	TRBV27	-	CASSLFPGGEQFF	TGTGCCAGCAGTTTATTCCCAGGTGGTGAGCAGTTCTTC
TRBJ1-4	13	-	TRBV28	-	CASEQGWNEKLFF	TGTGCCAGCGAACAGGGTTGGAATGAAAAACTGTTTTTT
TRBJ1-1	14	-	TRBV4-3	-	CASSQERLNTEAFF	TGCGCCAGCAGCCAAGAGAGGCTGAACACTGAAGCTTTCTTT
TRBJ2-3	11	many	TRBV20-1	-	CSARLADTQYF	TGCAGTGCTAGGTTGGCAGATACGCAGTATTTT
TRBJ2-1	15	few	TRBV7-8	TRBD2	CASSSAGGSYNEQFF	TGTGCCAGCAGTTCCGCGGGGGGCTCCTACAATGAGCAGTTCTTC
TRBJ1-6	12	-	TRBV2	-	CASQPDRTPLHF	TGTGCCTCCCAACCAGACCGGACACCCCTCCACTTT
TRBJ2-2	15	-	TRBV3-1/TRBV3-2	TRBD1	CASSRQVRDRGELFF	TGTGCCAGCAGCCGTCAAGTCCGGGACAGGGGGGAGCTGTTTTTT
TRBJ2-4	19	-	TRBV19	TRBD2	CASSGGTSGRARAKNIQYF	TGTGCCAGTAGTGGTGGGACTAGCGGGAGGGCCAGAGCCAAAAACATTCAGTACTTC
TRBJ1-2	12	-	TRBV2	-	CASSERSGGYTF	TGTGCCAGCAGTGAAAGGTCGGGGGGCTACACCTTC
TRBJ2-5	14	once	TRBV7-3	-	CASSPDYSGETQYF	TGTGCCAGCAGCCCAGACTACAGCGGCGAGACCCAGTACTTC
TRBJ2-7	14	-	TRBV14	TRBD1	CASSRTTGPNEQYF	TGTGCCAGCAGCCGGACGACAGGGCCTAACGAGCAGTACTTC